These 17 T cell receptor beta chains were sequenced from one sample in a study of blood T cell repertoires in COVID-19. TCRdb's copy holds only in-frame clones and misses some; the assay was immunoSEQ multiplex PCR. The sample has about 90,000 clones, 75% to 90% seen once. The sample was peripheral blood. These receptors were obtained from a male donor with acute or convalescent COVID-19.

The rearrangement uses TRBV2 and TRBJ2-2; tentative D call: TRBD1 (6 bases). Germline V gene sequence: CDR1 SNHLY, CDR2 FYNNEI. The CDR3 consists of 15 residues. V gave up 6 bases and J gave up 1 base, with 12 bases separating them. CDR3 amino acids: CASSHRDGNTGELFF. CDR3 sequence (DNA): TGTGCCAGCAGCCACAGGGACGGGAACACCGGGGAGCTGTTTTTT.

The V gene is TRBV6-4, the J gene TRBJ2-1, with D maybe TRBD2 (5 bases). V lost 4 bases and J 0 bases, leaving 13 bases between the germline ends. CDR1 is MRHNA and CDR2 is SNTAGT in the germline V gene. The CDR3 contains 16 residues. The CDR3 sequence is CASSGPRVSSYNEQFF. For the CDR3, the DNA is TGTGCCAGCAGTGGCCCGCGGGTGAGCTCCTACAATGAGCAGTTCTTC.

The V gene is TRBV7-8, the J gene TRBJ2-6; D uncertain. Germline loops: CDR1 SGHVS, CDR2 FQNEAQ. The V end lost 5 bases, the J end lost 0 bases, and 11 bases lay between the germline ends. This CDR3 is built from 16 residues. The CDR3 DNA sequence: TGTGCCAGCAGCCCCGGGTCCACCTCTGGGGCCAACGTCCTGACTTTC. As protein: CASSPGSTSGANVLTF.

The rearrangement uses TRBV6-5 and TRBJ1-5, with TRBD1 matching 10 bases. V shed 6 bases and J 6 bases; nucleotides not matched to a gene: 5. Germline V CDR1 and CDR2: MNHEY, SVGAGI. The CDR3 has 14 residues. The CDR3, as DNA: TGTGCCAGCAGCCGGGACAGGGGATTTCAGCCCCAGCATTTT. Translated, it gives CASSRDRGFQPQHF.

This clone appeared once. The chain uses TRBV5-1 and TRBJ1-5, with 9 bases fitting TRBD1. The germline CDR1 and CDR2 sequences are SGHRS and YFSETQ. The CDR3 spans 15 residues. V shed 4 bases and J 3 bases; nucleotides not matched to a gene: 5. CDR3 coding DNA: TGCGCCAGCAGCGAACAGGGGGCAGTCAATCAGCCCCAGCATTTT. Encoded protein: CASSEQGAVNQPQHF.

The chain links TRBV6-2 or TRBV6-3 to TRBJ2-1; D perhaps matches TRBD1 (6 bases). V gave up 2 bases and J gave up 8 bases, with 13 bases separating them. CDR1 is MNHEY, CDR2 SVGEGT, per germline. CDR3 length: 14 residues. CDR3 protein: CASSYSGQPDEQFF. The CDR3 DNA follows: TGTGCCAGCAGTTACAGTGGACAGCCCGATGAGCAGTTCTTC.

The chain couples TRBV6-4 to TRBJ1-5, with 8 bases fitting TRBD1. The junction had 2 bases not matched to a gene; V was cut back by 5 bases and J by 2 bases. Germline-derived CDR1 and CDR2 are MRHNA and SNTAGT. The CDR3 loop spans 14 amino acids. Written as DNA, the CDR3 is TGTGCCAGCAGTCAGGGGGCCGGCAATCAGCCCCAGCATTTT. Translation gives CASSQGAGNQPQHF.

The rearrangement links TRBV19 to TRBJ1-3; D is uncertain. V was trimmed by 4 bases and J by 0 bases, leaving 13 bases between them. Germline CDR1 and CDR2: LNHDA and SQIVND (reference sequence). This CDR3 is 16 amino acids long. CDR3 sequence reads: CASSTGRRNSGNTIYF. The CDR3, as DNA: TGTGCCAGTAGTACCGGCAGGCGTAACTCTGGAAACACCATATATTTT.

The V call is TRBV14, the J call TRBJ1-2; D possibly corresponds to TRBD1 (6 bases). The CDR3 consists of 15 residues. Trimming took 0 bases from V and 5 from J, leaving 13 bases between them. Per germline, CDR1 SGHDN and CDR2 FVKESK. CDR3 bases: TGTGCCAGCAGCCAAGATCGGGGGGCTCGGTATGGCTACACCTTC. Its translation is CASSQDRGARYGYTF. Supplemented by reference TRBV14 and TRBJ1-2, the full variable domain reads EAGVTQFPSHSVIEKGQTVTLRCDPISGHDNLYWYRRVMGKEIKFLLHFVKESKQDESGMPNNRFLAERTGGTYSTLKVQPAELEDSGVYFCASSQDRGARYGYTFGSGTRLTVV.

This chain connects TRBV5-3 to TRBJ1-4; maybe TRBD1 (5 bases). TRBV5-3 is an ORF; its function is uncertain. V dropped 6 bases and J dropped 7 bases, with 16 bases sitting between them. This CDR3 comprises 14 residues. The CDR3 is CARIWGEGCEKLFF. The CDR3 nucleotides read TGTGCCAGAATCTGGGGGGAAGGGTGTGAAAAACTGTTTTTT.

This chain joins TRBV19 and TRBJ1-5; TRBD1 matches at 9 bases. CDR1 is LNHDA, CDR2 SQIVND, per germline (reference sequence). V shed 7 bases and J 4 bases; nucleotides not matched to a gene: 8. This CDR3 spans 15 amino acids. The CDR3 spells CASTSMDRGNQPQHF. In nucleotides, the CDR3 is TGTGCCAGTACCTCTATGGACAGGGGAAATCAGCCCCAGCATTTT.

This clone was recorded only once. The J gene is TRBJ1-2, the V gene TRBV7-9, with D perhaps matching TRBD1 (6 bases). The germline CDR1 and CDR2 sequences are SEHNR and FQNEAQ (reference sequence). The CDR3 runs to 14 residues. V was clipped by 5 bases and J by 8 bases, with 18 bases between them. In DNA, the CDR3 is TGTGCCAGCAGCCCGCAGGACAGCTCCTGGGGCTACACCTTC. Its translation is CASSPQDSSWGYTF.

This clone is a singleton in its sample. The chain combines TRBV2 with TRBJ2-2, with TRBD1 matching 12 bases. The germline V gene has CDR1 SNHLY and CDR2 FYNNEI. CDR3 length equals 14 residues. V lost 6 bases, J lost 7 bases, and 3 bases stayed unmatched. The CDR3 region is CASRGQGAGGELFF. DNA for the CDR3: TGTGCCAGCAGGGGACAGGGGGCGGGCGGGGAGCTGTTTTTT.

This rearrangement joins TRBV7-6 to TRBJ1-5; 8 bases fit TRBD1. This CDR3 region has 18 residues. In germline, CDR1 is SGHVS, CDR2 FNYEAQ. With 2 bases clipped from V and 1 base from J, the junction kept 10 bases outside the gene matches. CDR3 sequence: CASSLNGQGNWSNQPQHF. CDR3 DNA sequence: TGTGCCAGCAGCTTAAACGGACAGGGTAATTGGAGCAATCAGCCCCAGCATTTT.

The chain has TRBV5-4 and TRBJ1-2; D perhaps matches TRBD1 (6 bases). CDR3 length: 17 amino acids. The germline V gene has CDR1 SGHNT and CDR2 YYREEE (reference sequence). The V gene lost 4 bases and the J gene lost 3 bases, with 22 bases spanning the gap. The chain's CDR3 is CASSLNSRQGGYYGYTF. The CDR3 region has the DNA TGTGCCAGCAGCCTCAACTCCAGACAAGGGGGATACTATGGCTACACCTTC.

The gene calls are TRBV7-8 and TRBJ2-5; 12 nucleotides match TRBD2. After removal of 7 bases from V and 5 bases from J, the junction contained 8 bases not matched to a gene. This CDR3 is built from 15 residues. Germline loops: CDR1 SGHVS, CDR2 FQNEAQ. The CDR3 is CASTTSGGQGETQYF. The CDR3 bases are TGTGCCAGCACGACTAGCGGGGGCCAGGGGGAGACCCAGTACTTC.

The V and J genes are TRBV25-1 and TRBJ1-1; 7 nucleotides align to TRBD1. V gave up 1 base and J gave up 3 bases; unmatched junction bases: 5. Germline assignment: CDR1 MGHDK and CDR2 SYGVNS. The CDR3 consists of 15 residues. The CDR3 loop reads CASSEFGTDHTEAFF. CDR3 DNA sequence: TGTGCCAGCAGTGAATTTGGGACAGACCACACTGAAGCTTTCTTT.